This T cell receptor (beta chain) comes out of a study of blood T cell repertoires in COVID-19. The germline V gene encodes CDR1 KGHSH and CDR2 LQKENI. J lost 4 bases, V lost 1 base, and 10 bases had no gene match. The CDR3 has 17 residues. TCRdb's copy holds only in-frame clones and misses some; the assay was immunoSEQ multiplex PCR. The repertoire holds under 300,000 clones, with about 90% as singletons. Input material: peripheral blood. V and J are TRBV18 and TRBJ2-3; 8 positions match TRBD2. The origin of this receptor is a man aged 60-69 years who had recovered from COVID-19. The CDR3 DNA reads as TGTGCCAGCTCACCACGAATAGGCGGGGGGCTCGCAGATACGCAGTATTTT. Its protein is CASSPRIGGGLADTQYF. Complete variable domain (other parts from reference TRBV18 and TRBJ2-3): NAGVMQNPRHLVRRRGQEARLRCSPMKGHSHVYWYRQLPEEGLKFMVYLQKENIIDESGMPKERFSAEFPKEGPSILRIQQVVRGDSAAYFCASSPRIGGGLADTQYFGPGTRLTVL.